This T cell receptor (beta chain) was identified in a study of T cell responses to AZD1222 COVID-19 vaccine. The overall study: Second-dose recipients at about 4 or about 12 weeks were treated as one pooled group.

V shed 1 base, J shed 4 bases, and the junction held 0 bases outside the gene matches. CDR1 is SEHNR, CDR2 FQNEAQ, per germline (reference sequence). The CDR3 has 13 amino acids. Regarding this clone: Its antigen remains unidentified.

Here immunoSEQ multiplex PCR was the method, and the copy in TCRdb shows in-frame clones only, minus some. Of tens of thousands of clones listed, 75% to 85% are singletons. Overall study findings and caveats: The donor cohort was predominantly white British with a female majority, and clonal diversity may have been underestimated. Only 6 or 7 AZD1222 recipients tested seropositive at baseline.

This TCR came from an adult in good health. Sequencing used peripheral blood, obtained on day 0 of AZD1222 vaccination. The V call is TRBV7-9, the J call TRBJ1-1; 7 nucleotides match TRBD1. CDR3 residues: CASSLGQGTEAFF. The CDR3 coding sequence is TGTGCCAGCAGCTTAGGACAGGGCACTGAAGCTTTCTTT.